This entry features one TCR beta chain sequence. These data originate in a study of blood T cell repertoires in COVID-19. In the study overall: T cells, B-cell-depleted T cells, or PBMCs supplied cDNA or gDNA.

The protocol was immunoSEQ multiplex PCR, while the TCRdb copy is restricted to in-frame clones and leaves out a portion. The table lists around 120,000 clones, about nine tenths of them singletons. Trimming took 5 bases from V and 5 from J; bases not matched to a gene: 10. The germline CDR1 and CDR2 sequences are SNHLY and FYNNEI. This CDR3 is built from 16 residues. The genes are TRBV2 and TRBJ2-5, with 11 bases that match TRBD2. The sample was peripheral blood. The receptor comes from a woman in her 70s with acute or convalescent COVID-19. In DNA form, the CDR3 reads TGTGCCAGCAGTCCTCGACTAGCGGGGAGGCGGGAGACCCAGTACTTC. Translated, it gives CASSPRLAGRRETQYF.